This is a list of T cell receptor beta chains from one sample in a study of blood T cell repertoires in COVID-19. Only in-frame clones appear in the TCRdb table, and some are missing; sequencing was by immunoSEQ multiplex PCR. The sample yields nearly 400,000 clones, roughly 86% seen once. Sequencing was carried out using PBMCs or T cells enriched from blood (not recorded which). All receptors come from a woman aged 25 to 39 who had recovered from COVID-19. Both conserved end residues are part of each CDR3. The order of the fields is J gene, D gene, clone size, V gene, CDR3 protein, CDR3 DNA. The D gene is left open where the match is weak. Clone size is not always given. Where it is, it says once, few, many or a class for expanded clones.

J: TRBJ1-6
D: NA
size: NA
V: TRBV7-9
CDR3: CASSFSGDNSPLHF
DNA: TGTGCCAGCAGCTTTTCCGGGGATAATTCACCCCTCCACTTT

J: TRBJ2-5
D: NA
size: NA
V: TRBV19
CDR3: CASSPVGVETQYF
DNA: TGTGCCAGTAGCCCAGTGGGAGTTGAGACCCAGTACTTC

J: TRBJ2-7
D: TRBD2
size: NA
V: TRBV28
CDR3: CASSFEGGSGDYEQYF
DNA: TGTGCCAGCAGTTTTGAGGGCGGGAGTGGGGACTACGAGCAGTACTTC

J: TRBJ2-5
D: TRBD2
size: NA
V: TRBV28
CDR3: CASSFQRGRETQYF
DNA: TGTGCCAGCAGTTTTCAGCGGGGTAGGGAGACCCAGTACTTC

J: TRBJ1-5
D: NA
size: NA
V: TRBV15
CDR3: CATSGGKGPNQPQHF
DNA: TGTGCCACCAGCGGGGGGAAGGGACCCAATCAGCCCCAGCATTTT

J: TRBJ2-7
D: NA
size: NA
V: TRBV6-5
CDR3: CATRSGTYEQYF
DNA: TGTGCCACCCGATCAGGAACCTACGAGCAGTACTTC

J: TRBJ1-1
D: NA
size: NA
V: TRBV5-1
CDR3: CASTGGNTEAFF
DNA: TGCGCCAGCACGGGGGGGAACACTGAAGCTTTCTTT

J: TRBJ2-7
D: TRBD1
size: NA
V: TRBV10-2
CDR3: CASSISGTGDSEQYF
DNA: TGCGCCAGCAGTATTTCCGGGACAGGGGACTCCGAGCAGTACTTC

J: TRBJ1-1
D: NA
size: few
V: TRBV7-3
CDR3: CASSFAGYTEAFF
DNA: TGTGCCAGCAGCTTTGCGGGATACACTGAAGCTTTCTTT

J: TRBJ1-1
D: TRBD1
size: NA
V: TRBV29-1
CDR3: CSVGTGGTEAFF
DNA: TGCAGCGTTGGGACAGGGGGTACTGAAGCTTTCTTT

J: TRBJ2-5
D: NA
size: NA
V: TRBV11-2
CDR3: CASSFAETQYF
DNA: TGTGCCAGCAGCTTTGCGGAGACCCAGTACTTC

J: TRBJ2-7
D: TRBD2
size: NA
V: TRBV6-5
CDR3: CASSRTSVYEQYF
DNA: TGTGCCAGCAGTCGGACTAGCGTCTACGAGCAGTACTTC

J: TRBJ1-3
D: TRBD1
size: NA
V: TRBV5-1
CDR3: CASSEAGGWDTIYF
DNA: TGCGCCAGCAGTGAAGCAGGGGGCTGGGACACCATATATTTT

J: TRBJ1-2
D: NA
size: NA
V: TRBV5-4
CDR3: CASSLVTEYGYTF
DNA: TGTGCCAGCAGCTTGGTCACAGAGTATGGCTACACCTTC

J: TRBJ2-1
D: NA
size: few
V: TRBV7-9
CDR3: CASSPGGPTYNEQFF
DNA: TGTGCCAGCAGCCCTGGAGGCCCTACCTACAATGAGCAGTTCTTC

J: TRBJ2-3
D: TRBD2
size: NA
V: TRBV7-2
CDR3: CASSSPLGLAGADTQYF
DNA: TGTGCCAGCAGCTCGCCGTTGGGGTTAGCGGGGGCAGATACGCAGTATTTT

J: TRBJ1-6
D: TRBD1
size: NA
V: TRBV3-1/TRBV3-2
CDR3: CASRPTGSNSPLHF
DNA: TGTGCCAGCAGACCGACAGGGAGTAATTCACCCCTCCACTTT

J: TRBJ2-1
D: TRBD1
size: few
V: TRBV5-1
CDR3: CASSLRWDRDGGSYNEQFF
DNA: TGCGCCAGCAGCTTGAGGTGGGACAGGGATGGAGGATCCTACAATGAGCAGTTCTTC

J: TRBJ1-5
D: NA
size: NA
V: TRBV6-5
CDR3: CASSLGGGQPQHF
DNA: TGTGCCAGCAGCCTAGGGGGTGGTCAGCCCCAGCATTTT

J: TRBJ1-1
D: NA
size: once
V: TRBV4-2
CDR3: CASSQDTPGRGEAFF
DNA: TGTGCCAGCAGCCAAGATACCCCCGGGCGGGGTGAAGCTTTCTTT

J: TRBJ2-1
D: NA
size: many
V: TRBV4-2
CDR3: CASSQDPDGQGPYNEQFF
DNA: TGTGCCAGCAGCCAAGATCCCGACGGGCAGGGGCCCTACAATGAGCAGTTCTTC

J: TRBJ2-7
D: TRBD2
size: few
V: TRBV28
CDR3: CASIRSGRAYEQYF
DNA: TGTGCCAGCATTCGTAGCGGGAGGGCCTACGAGCAGTACTTC

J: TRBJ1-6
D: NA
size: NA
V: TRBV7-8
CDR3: CASSPRRDFYNSPLHF
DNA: TGTGCCAGCAGCCCCCGACGGGATTTCTATAATTCACCCCTCCACTTT

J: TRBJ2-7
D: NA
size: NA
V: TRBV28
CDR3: CASSLARSSPYEQYF
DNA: TGTGCCAGCAGTTTAGCTAGGAGTTCTCCCTACGAGCAGTACTTC

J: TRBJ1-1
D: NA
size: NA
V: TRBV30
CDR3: CAWSGAMNTEAFF
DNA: TGTGCCTGGAGTGGAGCTATGAACACTGAAGCTTTCTTT

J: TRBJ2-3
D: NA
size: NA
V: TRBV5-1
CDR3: CASSLLSGVTDTQYF
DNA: TGCGCCAGCAGCTTGCTTAGCGGAGTCACAGATACGCAGTATTTT

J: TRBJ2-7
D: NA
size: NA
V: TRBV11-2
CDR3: CASSSLTRTHEQYF
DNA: TGTGCCAGCAGCTCGTTGACTAGAACCCACGAGCAGTACTTC

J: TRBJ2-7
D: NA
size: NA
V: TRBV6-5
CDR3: CASSGTWAYEQYF
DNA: TGTGCCAGCAGCGGGACATGGGCATACGAGCAGTACTTC

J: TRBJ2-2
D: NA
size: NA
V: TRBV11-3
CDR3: CASSQGTVKNTGELFF
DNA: TGTGCCAGCAGCCAGGGGACGGTGAAGAACACCGGGGAGCTGTTTTTT

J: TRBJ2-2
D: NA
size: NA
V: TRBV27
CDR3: CASGAGATGELFF
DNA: TGTGCCAGCGGCGCAGGTGCCACCGGGGAGCTGTTTTTT

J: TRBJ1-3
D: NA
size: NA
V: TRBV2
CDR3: CASNKAGNTIYF
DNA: TGTGCCAGCAACAAAGCTGGAAACACCATATATTTT

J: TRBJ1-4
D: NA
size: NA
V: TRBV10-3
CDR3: CAIGKEGEKLFF
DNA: TGTGCCATCGGGAAGGAGGGTGAAAAACTGTTTTTT

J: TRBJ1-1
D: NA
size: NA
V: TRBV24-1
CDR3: CATSDLDQGGLPEAFF
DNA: TGTGCCACCAGTGATTTGGATCAGGGTGGGCTTCCTGAAGCTTTCTTT

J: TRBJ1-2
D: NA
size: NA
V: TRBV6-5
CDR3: CASSYSTRAGGYTF
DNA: TGTGCCAGCAGTTACTCAACCAGGGCTGGTGGCTACACCTTC

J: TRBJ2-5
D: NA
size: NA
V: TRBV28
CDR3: CASSGLDYPVQETQYF
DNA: TGTGCCAGCAGTGGACTGGACTACCCCGTCCAAGAGACCCAGTACTTC

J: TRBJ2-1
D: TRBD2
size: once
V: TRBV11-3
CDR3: CASSPGGYEQFF
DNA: TGTGCCAGCAGCCCGGGGGGATATGAGCAGTTCTTC

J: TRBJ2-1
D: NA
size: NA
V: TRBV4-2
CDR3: CASSQRRGTIPPNEQFF
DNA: TGTGCCAGCAGCCAACGGCGGGGGACAATACCCCCCAATGAGCAGTTCTTC

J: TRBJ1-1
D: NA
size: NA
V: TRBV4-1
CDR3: CASSGQGKTEAFF
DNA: TGCGCCAGCAGCGGGCAGGGAAAAACTGAAGCTTTCTTT

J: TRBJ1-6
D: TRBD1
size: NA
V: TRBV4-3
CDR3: CASSQVRGHTHNSPLHF
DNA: TGCGCCAGCAGCCAAGTCAGGGGGCACACCCATAATTCACCCCTCCACTTT

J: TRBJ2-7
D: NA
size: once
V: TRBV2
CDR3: CASSRTLMYEQYF
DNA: TGTGCCAGCAGCCGGACACTTATGTACGAGCAGTACTTC

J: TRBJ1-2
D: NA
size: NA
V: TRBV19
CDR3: CASSARGLGDYGYTF
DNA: TGTGCCAGTAGTGCGCGCGGTCTAGGGGACTATGGCTACACCTTC

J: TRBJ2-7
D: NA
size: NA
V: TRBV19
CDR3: CASSMGSNEQYF
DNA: TGTGCCAGTAGTATGGGGAGCAACGAGCAGTACTTC

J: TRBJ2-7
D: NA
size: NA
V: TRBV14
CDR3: CASSQDGLSGRQYF
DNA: TGTGCCAGCAGCCAAGATGGACTTTCGGGGAGGCAGTACTTC

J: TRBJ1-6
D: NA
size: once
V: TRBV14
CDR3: CASSQTQDNSPLHF
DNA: TGTGCCAGCAGCCAAACGCAGGATAATTCACCCCTCCACTTT

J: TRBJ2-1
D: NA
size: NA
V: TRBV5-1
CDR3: CASSFGLTGSYNEQFF
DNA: TGCGCCAGCAGCTTCGGACTAACTGGCTCCTACAATGAGCAGTTCTTC

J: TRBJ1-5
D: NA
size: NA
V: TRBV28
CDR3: CASSLRAGELYQPQHF
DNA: TGTGCCAGCAGTTTGCGGGCAGGGGAATTGTATCAGCCCCAGCATTTT

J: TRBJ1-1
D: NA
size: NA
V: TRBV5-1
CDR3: CASSLQGNAEAFF
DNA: TGCGCCAGCAGCTTGCAGGGGAACGCTGAAGCTTTCTTT

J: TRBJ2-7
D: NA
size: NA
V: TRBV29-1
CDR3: CSVEDTVEGYEQYF
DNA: TGCAGCGTTGAAGATACCGTGGAGGGTTACGAGCAGTACTTC

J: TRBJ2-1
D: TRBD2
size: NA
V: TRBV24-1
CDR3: CATSGGPSGGGYNEQFF
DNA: TGTGCCACCAGTGGCGGGCCTAGCGGGGGGGGTTACAATGAGCAGTTCTTC

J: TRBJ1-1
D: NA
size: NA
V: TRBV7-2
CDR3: CASSFDREAFF
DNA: TGTGCCAGCAGCTTTGACAGGGAAGCTTTCTTT